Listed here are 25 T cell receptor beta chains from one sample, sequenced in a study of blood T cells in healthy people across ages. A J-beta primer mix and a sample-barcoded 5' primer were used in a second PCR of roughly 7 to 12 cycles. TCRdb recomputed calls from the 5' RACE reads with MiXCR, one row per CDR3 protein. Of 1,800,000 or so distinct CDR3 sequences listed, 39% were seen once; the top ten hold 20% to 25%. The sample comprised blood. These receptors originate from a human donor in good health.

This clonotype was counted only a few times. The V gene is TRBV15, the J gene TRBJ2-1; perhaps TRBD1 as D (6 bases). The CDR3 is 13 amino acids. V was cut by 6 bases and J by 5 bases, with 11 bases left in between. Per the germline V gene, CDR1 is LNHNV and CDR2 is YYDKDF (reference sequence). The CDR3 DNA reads TGTGCCACCAGTAAGGACAGACACAATGAGCAGTTCTTC. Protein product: CATSKDRHNEQFF.

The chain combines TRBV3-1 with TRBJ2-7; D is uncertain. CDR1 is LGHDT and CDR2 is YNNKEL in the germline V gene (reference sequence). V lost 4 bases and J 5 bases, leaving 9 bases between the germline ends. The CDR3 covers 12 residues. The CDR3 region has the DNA TGTGCCAGCAGCCTGCGGACCCACGAGCAGTACTTC. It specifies CASSLRTHEQYF.

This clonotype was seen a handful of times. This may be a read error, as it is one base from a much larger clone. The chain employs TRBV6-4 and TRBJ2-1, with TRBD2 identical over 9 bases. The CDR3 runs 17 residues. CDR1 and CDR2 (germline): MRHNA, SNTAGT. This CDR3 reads CAGSDSSSGAGVNEQFF. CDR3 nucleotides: TGTGCCGGCAGTGACAGCTCTAGCGGGGCAGGGGTCAATGAGCAGTTCTTC.

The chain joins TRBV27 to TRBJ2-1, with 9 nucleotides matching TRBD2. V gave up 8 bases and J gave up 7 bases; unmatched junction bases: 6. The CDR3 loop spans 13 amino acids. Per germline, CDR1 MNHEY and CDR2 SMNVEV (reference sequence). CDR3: CASAGGRRNEQFF. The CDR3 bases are TGTGCCAGCGCGGGGGGGAGGAGGAATGAGCAGTTCTTC.

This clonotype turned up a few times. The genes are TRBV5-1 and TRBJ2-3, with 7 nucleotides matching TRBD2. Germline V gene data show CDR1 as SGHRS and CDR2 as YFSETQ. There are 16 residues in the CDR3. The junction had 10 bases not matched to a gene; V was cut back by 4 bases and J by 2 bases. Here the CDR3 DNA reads TGCGCCAGCAGCCCCTTTCCGGGACTAATCACAGATACGCAGTATTTT. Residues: CASSPFPGLITDTQYF.

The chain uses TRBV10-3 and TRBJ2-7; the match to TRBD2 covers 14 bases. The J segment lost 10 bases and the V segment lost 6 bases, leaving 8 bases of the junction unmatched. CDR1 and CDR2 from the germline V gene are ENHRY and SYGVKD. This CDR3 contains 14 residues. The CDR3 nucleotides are TGTGCCATCAGCCGGACTAGCGGGGGGCCTGACCAGTACTTC. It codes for CAISRTSGGPDQYF.

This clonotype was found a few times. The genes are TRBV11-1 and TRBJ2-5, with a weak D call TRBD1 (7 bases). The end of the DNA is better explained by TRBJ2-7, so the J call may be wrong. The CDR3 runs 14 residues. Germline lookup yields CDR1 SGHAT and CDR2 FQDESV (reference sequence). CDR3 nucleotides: TGTGCCAGCAGCCTCAGATATCAGGGGGGCGAGCAGTACTTC. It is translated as CASSLRYQGGEQYF.

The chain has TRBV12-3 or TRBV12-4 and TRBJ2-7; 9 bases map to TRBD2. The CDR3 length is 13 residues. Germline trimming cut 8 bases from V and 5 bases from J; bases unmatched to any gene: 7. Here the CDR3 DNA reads TGTGCCAGCCGACAAGCGGGGGGAAACGAGCAGTACTTC. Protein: CASRQAGGNEQYF.

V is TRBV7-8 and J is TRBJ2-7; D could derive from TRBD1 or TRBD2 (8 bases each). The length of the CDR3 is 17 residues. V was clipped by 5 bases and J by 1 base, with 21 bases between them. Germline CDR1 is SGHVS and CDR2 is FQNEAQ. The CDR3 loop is CASSILPGGTGSYEQYF. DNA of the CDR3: TGTGCCAGCAGCATCCTCCCGGGGGGGACAGGATCCTACGAGCAGTACTTC.

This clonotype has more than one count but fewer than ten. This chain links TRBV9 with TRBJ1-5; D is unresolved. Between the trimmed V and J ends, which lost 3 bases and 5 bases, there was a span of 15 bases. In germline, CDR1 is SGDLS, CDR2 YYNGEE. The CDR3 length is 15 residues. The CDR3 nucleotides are TGTGCCAGCAGCGCTGGCCACGGGCGTCATCAGCCCCAGCATTTT. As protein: CASSAGHGRHQPQHF. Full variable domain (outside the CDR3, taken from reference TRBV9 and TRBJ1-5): DSGVTQTPKHLITATGQRVTLRCSPRSGDLSVYWYQQSLDQGLQFLIQYYNGEERAKGNILERFSAQQFPDLHSELNLSSLELGDSALYFCASSAGHGRHQPQHFGDGTRLSIL.

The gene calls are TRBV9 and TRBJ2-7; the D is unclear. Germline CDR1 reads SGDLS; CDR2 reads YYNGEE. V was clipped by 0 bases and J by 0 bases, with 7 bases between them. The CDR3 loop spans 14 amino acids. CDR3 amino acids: CASSVAQSSYEQYF. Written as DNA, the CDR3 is TGTGCCAGCAGCGTAGCGCAAAGCTCCTACGAGCAGTACTTC.

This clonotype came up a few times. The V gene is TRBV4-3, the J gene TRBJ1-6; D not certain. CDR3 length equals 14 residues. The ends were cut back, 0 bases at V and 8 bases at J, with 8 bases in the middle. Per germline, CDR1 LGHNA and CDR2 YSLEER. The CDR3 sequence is CASSQDKLYSPLHF. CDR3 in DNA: TGCGCCAGCAGCCAAGATAAGCTTTATTCACCCCTCCACTTT.

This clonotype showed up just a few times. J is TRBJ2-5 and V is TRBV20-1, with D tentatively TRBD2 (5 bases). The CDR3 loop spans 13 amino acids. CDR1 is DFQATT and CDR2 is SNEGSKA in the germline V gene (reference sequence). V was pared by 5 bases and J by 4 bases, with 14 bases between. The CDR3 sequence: CSALPFGGETQYF. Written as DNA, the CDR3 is TGCAGTGCTCTGCCTTTCGGAGGAGAGACCCAGTACTTC.

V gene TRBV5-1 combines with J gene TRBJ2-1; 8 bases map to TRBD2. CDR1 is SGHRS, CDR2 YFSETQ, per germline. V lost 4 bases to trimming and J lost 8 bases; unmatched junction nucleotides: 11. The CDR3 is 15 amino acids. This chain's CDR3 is CASSPLGYSGDEQFF. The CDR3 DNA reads TGCGCCAGCAGCCCCCTTGGTTATAGCGGGGATGAGCAGTTCTTC. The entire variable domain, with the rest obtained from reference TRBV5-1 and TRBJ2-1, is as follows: KAGVTQTPRYLIKTRGQQVTLSCSPISGHRSVSWYQQTPGQGLQFLFEYFSETQRNKGNFPGRFSGRQFSNSRSEMNVSTLELGDSALYLCASSPLGYSGDEQFFGPGTRLTVL.

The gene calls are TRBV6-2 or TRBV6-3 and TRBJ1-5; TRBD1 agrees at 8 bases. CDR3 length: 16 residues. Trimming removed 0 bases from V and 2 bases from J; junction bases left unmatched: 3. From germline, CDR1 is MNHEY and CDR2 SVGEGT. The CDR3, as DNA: TGTGCCAGCAGTTACTCGGACAGGGAGGGCAATCAGCCCCAGCATTTT. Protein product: CASSYSDREGNQPQHF.

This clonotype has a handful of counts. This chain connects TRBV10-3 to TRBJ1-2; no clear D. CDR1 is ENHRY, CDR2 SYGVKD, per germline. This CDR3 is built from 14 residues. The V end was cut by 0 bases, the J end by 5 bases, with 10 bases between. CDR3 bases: TGTGCCATCAGTGAGTCGATAGGGATATATGGCTACACCTTC. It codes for CAISESIGIYGYTF.

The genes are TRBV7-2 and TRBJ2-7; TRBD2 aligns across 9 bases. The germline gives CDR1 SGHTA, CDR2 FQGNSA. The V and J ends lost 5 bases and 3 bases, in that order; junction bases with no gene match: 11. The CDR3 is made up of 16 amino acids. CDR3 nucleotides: TGTGCCAGCAGCCACCTCGCGGGGGGGGGAGTCTACGAGCAGTACTTC. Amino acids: CASSHLAGGGVYEQYF.

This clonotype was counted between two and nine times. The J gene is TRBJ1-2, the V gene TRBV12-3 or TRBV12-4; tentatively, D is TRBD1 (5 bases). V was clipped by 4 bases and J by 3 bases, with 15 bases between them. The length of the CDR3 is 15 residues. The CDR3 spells CASSYGRRGHYGYTF. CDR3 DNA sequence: TGTGCCAGCAGTTATGGCAGAAGGGGCCACTATGGCTACACCTTC.

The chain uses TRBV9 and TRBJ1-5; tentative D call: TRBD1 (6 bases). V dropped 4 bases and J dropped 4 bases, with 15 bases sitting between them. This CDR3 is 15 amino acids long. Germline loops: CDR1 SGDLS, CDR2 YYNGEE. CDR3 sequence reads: CASSTQGGMNQPQHF. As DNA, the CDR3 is TGTGCCAGCAGCACACAGGGCGGGATGAATCAGCCCCAGCATTTT.

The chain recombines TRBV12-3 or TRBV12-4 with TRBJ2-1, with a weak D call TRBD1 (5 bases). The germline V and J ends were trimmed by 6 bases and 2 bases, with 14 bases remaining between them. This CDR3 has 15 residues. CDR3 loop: CASRSDRFAYNEQFF. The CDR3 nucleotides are TGTGCCAGCAGATCCGACAGATTCGCCTACAATGAGCAGTTCTTC.

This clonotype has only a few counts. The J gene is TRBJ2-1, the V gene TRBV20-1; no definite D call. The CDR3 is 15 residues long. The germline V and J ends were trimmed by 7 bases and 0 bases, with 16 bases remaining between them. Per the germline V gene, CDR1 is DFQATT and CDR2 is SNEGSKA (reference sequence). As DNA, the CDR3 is TGCAGTGTCCGCCCTTGGCCGAACTCCTACAATGAGCAGTTCTTC. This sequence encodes CSVRPWPNSYNEQFF.

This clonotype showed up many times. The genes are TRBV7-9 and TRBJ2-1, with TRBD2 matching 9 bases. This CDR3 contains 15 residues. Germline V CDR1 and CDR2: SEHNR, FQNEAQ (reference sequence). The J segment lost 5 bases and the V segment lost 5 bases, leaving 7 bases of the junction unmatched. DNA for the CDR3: TGTGCCAGCAGCCCAAGACTAGCGGAAAACAATGAGCAGTTCTTC. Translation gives CASSPRLAENNEQFF.

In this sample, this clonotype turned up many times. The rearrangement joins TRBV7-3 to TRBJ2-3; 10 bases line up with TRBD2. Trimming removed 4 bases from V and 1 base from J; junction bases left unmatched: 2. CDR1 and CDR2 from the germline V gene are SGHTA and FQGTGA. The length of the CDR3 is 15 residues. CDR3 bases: TGTGCCAGCAGCTCTAGCGGGGGACGCACAGATACGCAGTATTTT. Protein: CASSSSGGRTDTQYF.

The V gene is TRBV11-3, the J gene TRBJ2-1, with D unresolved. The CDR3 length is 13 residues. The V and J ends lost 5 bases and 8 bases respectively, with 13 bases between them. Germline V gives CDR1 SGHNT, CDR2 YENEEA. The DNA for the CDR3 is TGTGCCAGCAGCAAAGAAGGTTACGATGAGCAGTTCTTC. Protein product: CASSKEGYDEQFF.

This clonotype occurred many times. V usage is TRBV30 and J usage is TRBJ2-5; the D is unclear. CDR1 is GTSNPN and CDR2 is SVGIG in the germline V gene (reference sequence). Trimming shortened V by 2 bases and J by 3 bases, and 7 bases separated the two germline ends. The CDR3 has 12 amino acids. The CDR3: CAWSIQKETQYF. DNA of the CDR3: TGTGCCTGGAGTATACAGAAAGAGACCCAGTACTTC.